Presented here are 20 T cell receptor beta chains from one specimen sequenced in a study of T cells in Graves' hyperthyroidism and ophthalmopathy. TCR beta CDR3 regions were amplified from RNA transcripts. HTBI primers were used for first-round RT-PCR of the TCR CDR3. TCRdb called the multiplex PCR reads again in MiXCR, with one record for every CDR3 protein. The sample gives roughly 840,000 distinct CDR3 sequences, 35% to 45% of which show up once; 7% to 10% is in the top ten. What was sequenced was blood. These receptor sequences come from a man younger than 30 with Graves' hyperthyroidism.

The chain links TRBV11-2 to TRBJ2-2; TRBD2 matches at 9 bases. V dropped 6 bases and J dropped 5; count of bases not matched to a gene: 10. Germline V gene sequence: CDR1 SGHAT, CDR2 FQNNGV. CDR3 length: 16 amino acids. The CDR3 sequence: CASRTSGDGGTGELFF. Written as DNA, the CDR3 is TGTGCCAGCAGGACTAGCGGAGACGGGGGGACCGGGGAGCTGTTTTTT.

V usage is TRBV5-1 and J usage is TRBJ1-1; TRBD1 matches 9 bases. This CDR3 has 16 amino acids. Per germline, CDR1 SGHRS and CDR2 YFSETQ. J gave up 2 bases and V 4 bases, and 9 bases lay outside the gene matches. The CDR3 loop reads CASSAGTGNDNTEAFF. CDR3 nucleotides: TGCGCCAGCAGCGCGGGGACAGGGAATGATAACACTGAAGCTTTCTTT.

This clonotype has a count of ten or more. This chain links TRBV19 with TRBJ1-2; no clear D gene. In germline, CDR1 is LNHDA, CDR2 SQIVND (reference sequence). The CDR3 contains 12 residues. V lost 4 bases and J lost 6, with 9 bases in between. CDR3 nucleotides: TGTGCCAGTAGTAAAACAGACCATGGCTACACCTTC. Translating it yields CASSKTDHGYTF.

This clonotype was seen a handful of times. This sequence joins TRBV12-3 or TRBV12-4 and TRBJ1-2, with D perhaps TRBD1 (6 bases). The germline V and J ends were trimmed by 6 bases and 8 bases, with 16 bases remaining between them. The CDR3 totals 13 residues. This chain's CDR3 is CASRPGQLLGYTF. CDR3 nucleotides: TGTGCCAGCAGACCGGGACAACTCTTGGGCTACACCTTC.

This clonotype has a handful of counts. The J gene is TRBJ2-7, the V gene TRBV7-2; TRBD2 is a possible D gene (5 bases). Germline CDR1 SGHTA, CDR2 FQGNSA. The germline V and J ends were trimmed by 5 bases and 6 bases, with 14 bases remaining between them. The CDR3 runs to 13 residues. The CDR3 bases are TGTGCCAGCAGCATGACGGCTCGGGGCGAGCAGTACTTC. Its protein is CASSMTARGEQYF.

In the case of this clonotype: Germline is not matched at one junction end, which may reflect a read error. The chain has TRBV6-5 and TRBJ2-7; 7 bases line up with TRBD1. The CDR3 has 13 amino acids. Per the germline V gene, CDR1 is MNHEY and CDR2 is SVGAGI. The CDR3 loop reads CAISYKGAREQYF. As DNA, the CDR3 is TGTGCCATCAGTTACAAGGGGGCGCGTGAGCAGTACTTC.

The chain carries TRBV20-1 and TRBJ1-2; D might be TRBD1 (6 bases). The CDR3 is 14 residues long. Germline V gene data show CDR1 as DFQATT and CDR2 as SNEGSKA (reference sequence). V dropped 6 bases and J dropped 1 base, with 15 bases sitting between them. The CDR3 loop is CSARRGGVNYGYTF. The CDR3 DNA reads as TGCAGTGCCCGGCGCGGGGGCGTTAACTATGGCTACACCTTC.

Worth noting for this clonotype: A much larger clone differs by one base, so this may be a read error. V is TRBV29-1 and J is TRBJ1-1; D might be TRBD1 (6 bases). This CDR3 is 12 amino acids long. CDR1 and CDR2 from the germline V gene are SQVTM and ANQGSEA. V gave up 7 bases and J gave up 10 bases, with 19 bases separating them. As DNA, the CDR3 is TGCAGCGCCGAGGGGGGCTTGGCTGTAGCTTTCTTT. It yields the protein CSAEGGLAVAFF. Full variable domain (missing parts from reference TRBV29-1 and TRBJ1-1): SAVISQKPSRDICQRGTSLTIQCQVDSQVTMMFWYRQQPGQSLTLIATANQGSEATYESGFVIDKFPISRPNLTFSTLTVSNMSPEDSSIYLCSAEGGLAVAFFGQGTRLTVV.

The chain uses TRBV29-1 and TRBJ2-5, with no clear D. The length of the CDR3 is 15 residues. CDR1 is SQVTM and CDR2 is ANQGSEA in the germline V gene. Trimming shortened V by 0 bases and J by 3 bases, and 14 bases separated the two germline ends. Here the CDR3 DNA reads TGCAGCGTTGAAGAGCGGTCCTCGGTGGAAGAGACCCAGTACTTC. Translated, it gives CSVEERSSVEETQYF.

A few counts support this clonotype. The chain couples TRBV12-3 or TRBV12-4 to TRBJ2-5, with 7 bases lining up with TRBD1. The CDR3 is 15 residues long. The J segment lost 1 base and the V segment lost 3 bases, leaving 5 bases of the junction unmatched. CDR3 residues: CASSFQQGVQETQYF. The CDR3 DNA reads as TGTGCCAGCAGTTTCCAGCAGGGGGTCCAAGAGACCCAGTACTTC.

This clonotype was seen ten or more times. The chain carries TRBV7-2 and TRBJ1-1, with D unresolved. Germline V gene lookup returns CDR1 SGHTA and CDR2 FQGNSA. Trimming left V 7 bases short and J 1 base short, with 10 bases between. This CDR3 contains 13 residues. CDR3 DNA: TGTGCCAGCACGAGAGGGCGGAACACTGAAGCTTTCTTT. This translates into CASTRGRNTEAFF.

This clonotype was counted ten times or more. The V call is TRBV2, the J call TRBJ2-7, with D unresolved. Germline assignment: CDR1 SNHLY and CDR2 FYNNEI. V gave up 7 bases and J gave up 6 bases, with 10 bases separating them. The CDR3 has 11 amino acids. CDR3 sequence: CASIGPSEQYF. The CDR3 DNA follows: TGTGCCAGCATAGGACCTTCCGAGCAGTACTTC.

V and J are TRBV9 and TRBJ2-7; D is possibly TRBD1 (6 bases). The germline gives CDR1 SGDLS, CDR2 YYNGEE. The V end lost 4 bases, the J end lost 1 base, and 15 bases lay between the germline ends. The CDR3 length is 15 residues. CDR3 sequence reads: CASSLRPTGSYEQYF. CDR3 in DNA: TGTGCCAGCAGCTTGCGACCCACAGGGTCCTACGAGCAGTACTTC.

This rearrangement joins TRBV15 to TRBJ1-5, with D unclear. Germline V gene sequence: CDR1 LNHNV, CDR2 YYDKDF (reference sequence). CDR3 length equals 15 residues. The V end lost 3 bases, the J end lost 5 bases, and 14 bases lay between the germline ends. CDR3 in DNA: TGTGCCACCAGCAGTGTCTTGGGAGGCGATCAGCCCCAGCATTTT. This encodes CATSSVLGGDQPQHF.

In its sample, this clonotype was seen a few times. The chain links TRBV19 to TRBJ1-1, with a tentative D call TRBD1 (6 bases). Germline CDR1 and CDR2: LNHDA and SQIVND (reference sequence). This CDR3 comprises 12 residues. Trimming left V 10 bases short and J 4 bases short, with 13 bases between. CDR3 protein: CATALGATEAFF. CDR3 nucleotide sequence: TGTGCCACCGCCCTGGGGGCCACTGAAGCTTTCTTT.

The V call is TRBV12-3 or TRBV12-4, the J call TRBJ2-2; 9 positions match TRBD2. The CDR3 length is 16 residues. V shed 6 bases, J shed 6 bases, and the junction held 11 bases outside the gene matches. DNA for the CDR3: TGTGCCAGCAGCCACCACCGACTAGCGGCTCCCGGGGAGCTGTTTTTT. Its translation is CASSHHRLAAPGELFF.

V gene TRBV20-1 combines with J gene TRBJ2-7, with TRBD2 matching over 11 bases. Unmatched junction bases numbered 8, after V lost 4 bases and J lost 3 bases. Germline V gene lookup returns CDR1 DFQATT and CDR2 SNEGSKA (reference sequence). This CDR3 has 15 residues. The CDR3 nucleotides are TGCAGTGCTAAGGCTCCTACTAGCGGGAGCTACGAGCAGTACTTC. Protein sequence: CSAKAPTSGSYEQYF.

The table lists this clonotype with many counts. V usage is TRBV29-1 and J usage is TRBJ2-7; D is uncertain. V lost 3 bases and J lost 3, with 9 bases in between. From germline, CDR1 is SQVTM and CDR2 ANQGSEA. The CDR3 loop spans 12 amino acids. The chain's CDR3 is CSVEGPGYEQYF. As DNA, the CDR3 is TGCAGCGTTGAGGGCCCAGGCTACGAGCAGTACTTC.

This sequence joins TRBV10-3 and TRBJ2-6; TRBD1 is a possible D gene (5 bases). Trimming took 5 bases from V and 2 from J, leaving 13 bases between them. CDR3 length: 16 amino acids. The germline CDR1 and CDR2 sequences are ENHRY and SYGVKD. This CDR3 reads CAISRDEGAGANVLTF. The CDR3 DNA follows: TGTGCCATCAGTAGGGATGAAGGGGCTGGGGCCAACGTCCTGACTTTC.

CDR3 sequence reads: CASSQGTGGTLHF. In DNA form, the CDR3 reads TGTGCCAGCAGTCAGGGGACGGGCGGAACCCTCCACTTT. The chain combines TRBV2 with TRBJ1-6; possible D gene TRBD1, 6 bases. The CDR3 is 13 residues long. V was pared by 5 bases and J by 14 bases, with 16 bases between. CDR1 and CDR2 (germline): SNHLY, FYNNEI.